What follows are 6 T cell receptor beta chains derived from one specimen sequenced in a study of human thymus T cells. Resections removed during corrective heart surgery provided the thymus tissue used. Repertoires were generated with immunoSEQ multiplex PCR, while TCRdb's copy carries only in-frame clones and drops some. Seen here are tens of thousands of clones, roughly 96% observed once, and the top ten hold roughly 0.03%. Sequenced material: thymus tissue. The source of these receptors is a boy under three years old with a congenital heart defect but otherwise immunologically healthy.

The CDR3 nucleotides are TGTGCCAGCAGCCGCTGGGGGCAGGGGCCGGGAGAGCAGTACTTC. Residues: CASSRWGQGPGEQYF. The J gene is TRBJ2-7, the V gene TRBV28, with D perhaps TRBD1 (6 bases). CDR1 and CDR2 (germline): MDHEN, SYDVKM. This CDR3 is built from 15 residues. V shed 6 bases and J shed 7 bases, with 22 bases lying between them.

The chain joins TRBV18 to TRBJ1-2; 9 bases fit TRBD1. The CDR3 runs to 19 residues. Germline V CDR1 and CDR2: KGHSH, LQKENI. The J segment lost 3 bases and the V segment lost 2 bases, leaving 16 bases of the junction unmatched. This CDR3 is CASSPKSVKDRGEDYGYTF. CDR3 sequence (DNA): TGTGCCAGCTCACCAAAATCGGTGAAGGACAGGGGTGAGGACTATGGCTACACCTTC.

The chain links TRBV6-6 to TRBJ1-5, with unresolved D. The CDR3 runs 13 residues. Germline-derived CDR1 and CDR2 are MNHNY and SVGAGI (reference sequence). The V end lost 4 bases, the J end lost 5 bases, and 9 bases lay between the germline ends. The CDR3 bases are TGTGCCAGCAGTTCGAACGGGCATCAGCCCCAGCATTTT. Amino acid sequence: CASSSNGHQPQHF.

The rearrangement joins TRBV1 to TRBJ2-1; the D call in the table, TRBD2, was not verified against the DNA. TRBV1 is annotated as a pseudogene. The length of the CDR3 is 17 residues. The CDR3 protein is CTSSRIEREGHRCEQFF. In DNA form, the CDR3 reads TGCACCAGCAGCCGAATTGAGCGGGAGGGCCACCGATGTGAGCAGTTCTTC.

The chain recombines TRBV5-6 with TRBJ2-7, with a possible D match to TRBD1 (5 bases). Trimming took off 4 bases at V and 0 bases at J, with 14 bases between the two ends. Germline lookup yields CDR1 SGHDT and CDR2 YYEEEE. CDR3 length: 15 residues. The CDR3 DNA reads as TGTGCCAGCAGCCCTTCAACAGGCCTCTCCTACGAGCAGTACTTC. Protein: CASSPSTGLSYEQYF.

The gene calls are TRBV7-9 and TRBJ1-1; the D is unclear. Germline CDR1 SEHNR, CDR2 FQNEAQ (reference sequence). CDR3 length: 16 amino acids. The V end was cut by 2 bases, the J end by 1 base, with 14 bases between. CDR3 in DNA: TGTGCCAGCAGCTTATCTTACCGGCAGACGAACACTGAAGCTTTCTTT. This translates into CASSLSYRQTNTEAFF.